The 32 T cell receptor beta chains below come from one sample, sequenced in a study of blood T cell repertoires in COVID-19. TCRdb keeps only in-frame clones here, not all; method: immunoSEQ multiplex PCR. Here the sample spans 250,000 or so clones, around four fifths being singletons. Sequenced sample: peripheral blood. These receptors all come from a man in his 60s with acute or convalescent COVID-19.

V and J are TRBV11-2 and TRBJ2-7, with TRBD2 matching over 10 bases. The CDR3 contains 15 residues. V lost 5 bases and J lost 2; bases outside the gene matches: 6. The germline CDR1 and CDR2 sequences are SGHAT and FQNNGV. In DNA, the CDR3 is TGTGCCAGCAGCCCAGGACTAGCGGCAACCTACGAGCAGTACTTC. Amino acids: CASSPGLAATYEQYF.

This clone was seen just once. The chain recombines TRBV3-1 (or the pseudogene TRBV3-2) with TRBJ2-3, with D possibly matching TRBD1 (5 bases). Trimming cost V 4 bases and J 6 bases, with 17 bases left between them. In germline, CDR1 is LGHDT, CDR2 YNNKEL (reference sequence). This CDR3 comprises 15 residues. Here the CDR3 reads CASSPQSRSGDTQYF. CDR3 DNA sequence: TGTGCCAGCAGCCCTCAGTCTCGCTCAGGGGATACGCAGTATTTT.

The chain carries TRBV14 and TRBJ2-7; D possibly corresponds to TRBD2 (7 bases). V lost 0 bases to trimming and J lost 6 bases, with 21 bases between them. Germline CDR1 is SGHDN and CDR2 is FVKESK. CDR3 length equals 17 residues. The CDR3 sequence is CASSQDLFAGARSEQYF. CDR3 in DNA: TGTGCCAGCAGCCAAGATCTTTTTGCGGGGGCCCGGAGCGAGCAGTACTTC.

The chain's CDR3 is CASSVSPISGSTSNEQFF. The CDR3 DNA follows: TGTGCCAGCAGCGTATCCCCCATTAGCGGGAGTACGAGCAATGAGCAGTTCTTC. This chain joins TRBV9 and TRBJ2-1; 9 bases map to TRBD2. CDR1 is SGDLS, CDR2 YYNGEE, per germline. CDR3 length: 18 residues. V lost 1 base to trimming and J lost 6 bases; unmatched junction nucleotides: 14. The variable domain in full, with the rest retrieved from reference TRBV9 and TRBJ2-1, is DSGVTQTPKHLITATGQRVTLRCSPRSGDLSVYWYQQSLDQGLQFLIQYYNGEERAKGNILERFSAQQFPDLHSELNLSSLELGDSALYFCASSVSPISGSTSNEQFFGPGTRLTVL.

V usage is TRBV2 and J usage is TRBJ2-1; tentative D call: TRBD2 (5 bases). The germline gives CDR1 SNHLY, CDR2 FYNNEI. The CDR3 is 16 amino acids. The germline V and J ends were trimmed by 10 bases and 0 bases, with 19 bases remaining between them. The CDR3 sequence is CATPGLRQSSYNEQFF. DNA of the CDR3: TGTGCCACTCCAGGACTCCGCCAAAGCTCCTACAATGAGCAGTTCTTC.

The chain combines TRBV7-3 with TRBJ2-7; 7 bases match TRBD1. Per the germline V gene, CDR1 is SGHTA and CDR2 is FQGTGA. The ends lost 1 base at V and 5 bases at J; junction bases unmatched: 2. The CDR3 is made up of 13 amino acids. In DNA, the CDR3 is TGTGCCAGCAGCTTAAATACAGGGGACGAGCAGTACTTC. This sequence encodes CASSLNTGDEQYF.

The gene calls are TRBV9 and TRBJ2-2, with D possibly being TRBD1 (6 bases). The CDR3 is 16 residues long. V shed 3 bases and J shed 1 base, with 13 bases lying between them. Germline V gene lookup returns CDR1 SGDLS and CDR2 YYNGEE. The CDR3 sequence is CASSGAQGRNTGELFF. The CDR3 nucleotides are TGTGCCAGCAGCGGAGCCCAGGGGCGGAACACCGGGGAGCTGTTTTTT.

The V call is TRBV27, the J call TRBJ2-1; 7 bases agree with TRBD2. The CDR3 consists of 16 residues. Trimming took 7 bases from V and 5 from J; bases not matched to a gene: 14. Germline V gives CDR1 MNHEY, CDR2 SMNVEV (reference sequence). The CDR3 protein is CASTVLPGGNNNEQFF. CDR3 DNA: TGTGCCAGCACCGTCCTCCCGGGGGGTAACAACAATGAGCAGTTCTTC.

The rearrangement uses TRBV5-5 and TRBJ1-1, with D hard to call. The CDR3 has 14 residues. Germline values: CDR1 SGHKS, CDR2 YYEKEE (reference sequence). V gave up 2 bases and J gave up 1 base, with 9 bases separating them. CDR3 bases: TGTGCCAGCAGCTTCGAGAGAAGGAACACTGAAGCTTTCTTT. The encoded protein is CASSFERRNTEAFF.

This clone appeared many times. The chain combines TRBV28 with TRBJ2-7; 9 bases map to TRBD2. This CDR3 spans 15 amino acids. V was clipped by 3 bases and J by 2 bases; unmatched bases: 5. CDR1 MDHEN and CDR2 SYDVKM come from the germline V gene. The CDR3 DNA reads TGTGCCAGCAGTTTCTTAGCGGGAGAGACCTACGAGCAGTACTTC. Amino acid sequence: CASSFLAGETYEQYF.

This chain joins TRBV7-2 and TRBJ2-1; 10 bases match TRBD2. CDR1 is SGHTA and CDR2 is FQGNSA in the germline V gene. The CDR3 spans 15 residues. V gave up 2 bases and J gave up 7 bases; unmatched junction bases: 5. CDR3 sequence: CASSLSASGRNEQFF. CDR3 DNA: TGTGCCAGCAGCTTATCAGCTAGCGGGAGAAATGAGCAGTTCTTC.

CDR3: CASSPWDWNSPLHF. The CDR3, as DNA: TGTGCCAGCAGCCCGTGGGACTGGAATTCACCCCTCCACTTT. V and J are TRBV9 and TRBJ1-6; possibly TRBD1 for D (5 bases). Trimming pared 4 bases from V and 7 bases from J, leaving 12 bases between. The CDR3 covers 14 residues. The germline V gene encodes CDR1 SGDLS and CDR2 YYNGEE.

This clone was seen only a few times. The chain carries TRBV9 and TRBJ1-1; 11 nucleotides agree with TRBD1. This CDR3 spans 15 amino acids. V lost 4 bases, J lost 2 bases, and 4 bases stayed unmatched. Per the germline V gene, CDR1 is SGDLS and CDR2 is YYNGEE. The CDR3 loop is CASSPGQGANTEAFF. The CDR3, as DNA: TGTGCCAGCAGCCCAGGACAGGGGGCAAACACTGAAGCTTTCTTT.

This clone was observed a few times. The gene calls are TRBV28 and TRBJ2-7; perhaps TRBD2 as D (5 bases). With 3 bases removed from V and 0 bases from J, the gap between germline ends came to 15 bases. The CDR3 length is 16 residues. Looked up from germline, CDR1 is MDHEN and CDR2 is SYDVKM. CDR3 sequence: CASSFSWATSSYEQYF. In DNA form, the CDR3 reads TGTGCCAGCAGTTTCTCCTGGGCTACTAGCTCCTACGAGCAGTACTTC.

The CDR3 spells CAWSVTGWSTEAFF. The CDR3 bases are TGTGCCTGGAGTGTAACAGGGTGGTCCACTGAAGCTTTCTTT. The chain links TRBV30 to TRBJ1-1; tentatively, D is TRBD1 (6 bases). Looked up from germline, CDR1 is GTSNPN and CDR2 is SVGIG (reference sequence). This CDR3 spans 14 amino acids. V lost 0 bases to trimming and J lost 4 bases, with 12 bases between them.

CDR3 sequence (DNA): TGTGCCAGCACCTACCCGGGACAGGGGGCGCGAAAAGCTTTCTTT. Its translation: CASTYPGQGARKAFF. This chain links TRBV25-1 with TRBJ1-1; 12 bases map to TRBD1. The CDR3 runs 15 residues. From germline, CDR1 is MGHDK and CDR2 SYGVNS. The J segment lost 9 bases and the V segment lost 7 bases, leaving 12 bases of the junction unmatched.

The CDR3 here is CASSAVGDRVPDTQYF. The CDR3 region has the DNA TGCGCCAGCAGCGCCGTTGGGGACAGGGTGCCAGATACGCAGTATTTT. The chain joins TRBV5-1 to TRBJ2-3; 9 nucleotides line up with TRBD1. Per germline, CDR1 SGHRS and CDR2 YFSETQ. CDR3 length equals 16 residues. The V and J ends lost 4 bases and 4 bases, in that order; junction bases with no gene match: 10.

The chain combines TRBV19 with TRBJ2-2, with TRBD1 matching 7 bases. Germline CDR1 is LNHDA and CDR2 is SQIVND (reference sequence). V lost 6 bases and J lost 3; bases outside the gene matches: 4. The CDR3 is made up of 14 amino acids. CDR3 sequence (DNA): TGTGCCAGTAGGACAGGGTGGGACACCGGGGAGCTGTTTTTT. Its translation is CASRTGWDTGELFF.

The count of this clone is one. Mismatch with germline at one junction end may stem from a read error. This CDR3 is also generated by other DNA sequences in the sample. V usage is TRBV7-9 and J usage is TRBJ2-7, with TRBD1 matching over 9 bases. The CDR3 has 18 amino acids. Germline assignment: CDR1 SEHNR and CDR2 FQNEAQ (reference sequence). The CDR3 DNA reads TGTGCCAGCAGCCCCCTCGGACAGGGGAAGGGCAAATCCTACGAGCAATACTTC. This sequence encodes CASSPLGQGKGKSYEQYF.

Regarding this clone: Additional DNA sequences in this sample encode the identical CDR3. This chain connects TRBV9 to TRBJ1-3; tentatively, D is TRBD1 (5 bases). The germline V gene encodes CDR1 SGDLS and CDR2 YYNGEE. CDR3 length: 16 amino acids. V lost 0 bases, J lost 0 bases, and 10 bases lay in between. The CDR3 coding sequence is TGTGCCAGCAGCGTAGGGGGCGCGAACTCTGGAAACACCATATATTTT. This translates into CASSVGGANSGNTIYF.

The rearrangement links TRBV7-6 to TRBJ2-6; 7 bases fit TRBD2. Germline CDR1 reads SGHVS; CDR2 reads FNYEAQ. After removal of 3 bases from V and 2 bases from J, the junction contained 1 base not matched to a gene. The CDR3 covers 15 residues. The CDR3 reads CASSFREAGANVLTF. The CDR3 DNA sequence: TGTGCCAGCAGCTTTCGGGAGGCTGGGGCCAACGTCCTGACTTTC.

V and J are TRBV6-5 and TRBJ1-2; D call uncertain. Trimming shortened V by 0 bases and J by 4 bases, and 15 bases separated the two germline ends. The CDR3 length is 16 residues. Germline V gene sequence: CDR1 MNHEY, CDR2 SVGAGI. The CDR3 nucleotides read TGTGCCAGCAGTTACTCCAACCCGCGAGGAGGCTATGGCTACACCTTC. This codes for CASSYSNPRGGYGYTF.

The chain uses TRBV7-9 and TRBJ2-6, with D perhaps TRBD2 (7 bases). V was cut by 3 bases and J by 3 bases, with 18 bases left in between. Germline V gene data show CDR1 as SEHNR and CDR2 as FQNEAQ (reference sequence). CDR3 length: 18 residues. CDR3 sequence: CASSFPGGAARGANVLTF. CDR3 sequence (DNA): TGTGCCAGCAGCTTTCCGGGGGGCGCAGCACGTGGGGCCAACGTCCTGACTTTC.

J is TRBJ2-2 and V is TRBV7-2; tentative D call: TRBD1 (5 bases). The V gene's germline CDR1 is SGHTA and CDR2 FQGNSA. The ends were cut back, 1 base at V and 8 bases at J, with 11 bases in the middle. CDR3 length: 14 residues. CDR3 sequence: CASSLDGAQGELFF. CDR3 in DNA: TGTGCCAGCAGCTTAGATGGGGCCCAAGGGGAGCTGTTTTTT.

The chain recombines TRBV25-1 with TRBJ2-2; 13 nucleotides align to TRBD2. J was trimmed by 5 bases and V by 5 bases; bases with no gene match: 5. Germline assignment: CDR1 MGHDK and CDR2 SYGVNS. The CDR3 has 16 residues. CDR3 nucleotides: TGTGCCAGCAGTCAGACTAGCGGGGGGTTGACCGGGGAGCTGTTTTTT. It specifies CASSQTSGGLTGELFF.

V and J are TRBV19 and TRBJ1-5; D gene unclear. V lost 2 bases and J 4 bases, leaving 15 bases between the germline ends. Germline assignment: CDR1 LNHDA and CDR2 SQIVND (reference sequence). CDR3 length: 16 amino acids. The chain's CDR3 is CASSIIRRKWNQPQHF. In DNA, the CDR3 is TGTGCCAGTAGTATAATCCGGAGGAAATGGAATCAGCCCCAGCATTTT.

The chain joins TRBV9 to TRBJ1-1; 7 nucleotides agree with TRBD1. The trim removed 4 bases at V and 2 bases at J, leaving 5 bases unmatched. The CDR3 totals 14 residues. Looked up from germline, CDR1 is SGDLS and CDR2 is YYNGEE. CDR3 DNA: TGTGCCAGCAGCCCCCAGGGGGGTAACACTGAAGCTTTCTTT. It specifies CASSPQGGNTEAFF.

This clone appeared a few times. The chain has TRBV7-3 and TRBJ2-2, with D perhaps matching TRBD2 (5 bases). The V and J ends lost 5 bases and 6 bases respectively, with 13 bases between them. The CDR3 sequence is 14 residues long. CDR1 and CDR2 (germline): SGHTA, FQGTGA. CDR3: CASSPRGAPGELFF. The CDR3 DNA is TGTGCCAGCAGCCCCCGGGGAGCCCCCGGGGAGCTGTTTTTT.

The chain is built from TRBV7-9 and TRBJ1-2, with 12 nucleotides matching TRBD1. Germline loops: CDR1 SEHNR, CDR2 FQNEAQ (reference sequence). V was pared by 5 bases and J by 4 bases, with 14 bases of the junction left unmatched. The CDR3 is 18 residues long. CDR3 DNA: TGTGCCAGCAGCCCGTGGGGGACAGGGGGCGTAGGTCCCTATGGCTACACCTTC. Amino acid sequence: CASSPWGTGGVGPYGYTF.

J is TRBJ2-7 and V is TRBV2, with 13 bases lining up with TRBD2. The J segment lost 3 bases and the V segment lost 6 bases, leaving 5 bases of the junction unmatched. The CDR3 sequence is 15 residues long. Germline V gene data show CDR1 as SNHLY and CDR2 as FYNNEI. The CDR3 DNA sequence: TGTGCCAGCAGCCGACGGACTAGCGGGAGCTACGAGCAGTACTTC. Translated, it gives CASSRRTSGSYEQYF. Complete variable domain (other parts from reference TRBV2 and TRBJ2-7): EPEVTQTPSHQVTQMGQEVILRCVPISNHLYFYWYRQILGQKVEFLVSFYNNEISEKSEIFDDQFSVERPDGSNFTLKIRSTKLEDSAMYFCASSRRTSGSYEQYFGPGTRLTVT.

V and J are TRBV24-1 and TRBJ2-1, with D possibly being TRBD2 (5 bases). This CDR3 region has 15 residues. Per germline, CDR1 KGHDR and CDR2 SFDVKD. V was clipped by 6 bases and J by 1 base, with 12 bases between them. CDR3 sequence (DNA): TGTGCCACCAGTTCCGCGGGTAGGTCCTACAATGAGCAGTTCTTC. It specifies CATSSAGRSYNEQFF.

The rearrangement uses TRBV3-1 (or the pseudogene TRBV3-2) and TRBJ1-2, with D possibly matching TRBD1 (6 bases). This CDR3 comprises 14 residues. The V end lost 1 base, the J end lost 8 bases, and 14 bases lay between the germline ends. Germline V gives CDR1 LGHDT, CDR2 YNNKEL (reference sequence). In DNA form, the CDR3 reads TGTGCCAGCAGCCAAGCTTACAGGGTGGAAGGCTACACCTTC. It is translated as CASSQAYRVEGYTF.